A selection of T cell receptor beta chains follows, all from one sample in a study of T cell responses to AZD1222 COVID-19 vaccine. Some clones are missing from TCRdb's copy, which holds only in-frame ones; the method was immunoSEQ multiplex PCR. The sample gives 150,000 to 200,000 clones, approximately 89% of which show up once; roughly 3.5% is in the top ten. The sample consisted of peripheral blood, taken 28 days after the second AZD1222 dose. These receptors were collected from an adult who received the AZD1222 COVID-19 vaccine. The CDR3 runs from the conserved cysteine through the conserved F or W. D genes are given only for firm matches. The size entry is marked missing in some rows and otherwise reads once, few, many or a size class.

J: TRBJ2-1; size: .; D: .; V: TRBV15; CDR3: CATSRDTSIEGSGNEQFF; DNA: TGTGCCACCAGCAGAGATACCTCGATCGAGGGTTCGGGAAATGAGCAGTTCTTC
J: TRBJ2-3; size: .; D: .; V: TRBV24-1; CDR3: CATSDWGGTSTDTQYF; DNA: TGTGCCACCAGTGATTGGGGCGGGACCAGCACAGATACGCAGTATTTT
J: TRBJ1-5; size: .; D: .; V: TRBV28; CDR3: CASTPRGRGNQPQHF; DNA: TGTGCCAGCACCCCTCGAGGCAGAGGCAATCAGCCCCAGCATTTT
J: TRBJ1-2; size: .; D: TRBD1; V: TRBV5-1; CDR3: CASSPGTGGASGYTF; DNA: TGCGCCAGCAGCCCCGGGACAGGGGGCGCGTCTGGCTACACCTTC
J: TRBJ1-1; size: .; D: .; V: TRBV12-3/TRBV12-4; CDR3: CASSTRRTEAFF; DNA: TGTGCCAGCAGTACACGACGGACTGAAGCTTTCTTT
J: TRBJ1-5; size: .; D: .; V: TRBV7-9; CDR3: CASSLVGSSNQPQHF; DNA: TGTGCCAGCAGCTTAGTGGGGTCTAGCAATCAGCCCCAGCATTTT
J: TRBJ1-5; size: .; D: .; V: TRBV12-5; CDR3: CASGDTLPQHF; DNA: TGTGCTAGTGGTGACACCCTGCCCCAGCATTTT
J: TRBJ2-7; size: .; D: .; V: TRBV30; CDR3: CAWSAGQTLGDVQYF; DNA: TGTGCCTGGAGTGCCGGACAGACACTCGGGGATGTGCAGTACTTC
J: TRBJ2-6; size: .; D: .; V: TRBV28; CDR3: CASSKGSRSGANVLTF; DNA: TGTGCCAGCAGTAAGGGCTCCAGGTCTGGGGCCAACGTCCTGACTTTC
J: TRBJ1-5; size: .; D: .; V: TRBV6-4; CDR3: CASSAPQRQPQHF; DNA: TGTGCCAGCAGCGCCCCCCAGAGGCAGCCCCAGCATTTT
J: TRBJ1-4; size: .; D: .; V: TRBV28; CDR3: CATRGATNEKLFF; DNA: TGTGCCACCAGGGGTGCAACTAATGAAAAACTGTTTTTT
J: TRBJ1-3; size: .; D: .; V: TRBV6-5; CDR3: CASSSVEGRSGNTIYF; DNA: TGTGCCAGCAGTTCGGTGGAGGGGCGCTCTGGAAACACCATATATTTT
J: TRBJ2-7; size: .; D: .; V: TRBV2; CDR3: CARSARAGSYEQYF; DNA: TGTGCCAGATCAGCTCGCGCGGGCTCCTACGAGCAGTACTTC
J: TRBJ2-2; size: .; D: .; V: TRBV7-3; CDR3: CASSLRGQGTGELFF; DNA: TGTGCCAGCAGCTTAAGGGGCCAGGGTACCGGGGAGCTGTTTTTT
J: TRBJ2-7; size: .; D: TRBD1; V: TRBV10-2; CDR3: CASGQGKAYEQYF; DNA: TGCGCCAGCGGACAGGGGAAGGCCTACGAGCAGTACTTC
J: TRBJ2-7; size: .; D: .; V: TRBV28; CDR3: CASSLIGSNYEQYF; DNA: TGTGCCAGCAGTTTGATCGGGAGTAACTACGAGCAGTACTTC
J: TRBJ1-6; size: once; D: TRBD1; V: TRBV3-1/TRBV3-2; CDR3: CASSRGGTGSSPLHF; DNA: TGTGCCAGCAGCCGAGGCGGGACAGGGAGCTCACCCCTCCACTTT
J: TRBJ2-2; size: .; D: TRBD2; V: TRBV28; CDR3: CASSLGLAGAGELFF; DNA: TGTGCCAGCAGTTTGGGACTAGCGGGAGCCGGGGAGCTGTTTTTT
J: TRBJ1-5; size: .; D: TRBD1; V: TRBV6-5; CDR3: CASSSRDRDHQPQHF; DNA: TGTGCCAGCAGTTCCCGGGACAGGGACCATCAGCCCCAGCATTTT
J: TRBJ2-1; size: .; D: .; V: TRBV6-5; CDR3: CASRGTSATYNEQFF; DNA: TGTGCCAGCAGGGGTACATCGGCTACCTACAATGAGCAGTTCTTC
J: TRBJ1-2; size: .; D: TRBD1; V: TRBV19; CDR3: CASRRFPSGQGTAVYYGYTF; DNA: TGTGCCAGTAGACGTTTCCCTTCGGGACAGGGGACCGCGGTTTACTATGGCTACACCTTC
J: TRBJ1-5; size: .; D: .; V: TRBV19; CDR3: CASSPPQGYQPQHF; DNA: TGTGCCAGTAGCCCTCCACAGGGTTATCAGCCCCAGCATTTT
J: TRBJ2-7; size: once; D: .; V: TRBV7-9; CDR3: CASSSRRTETYEQYF; DNA: TGTGCCAGCAGCTCCCGGAGAACTGAGACCTACGAGCAGTACTTC
J: TRBJ2-7; size: few; D: TRBD2; V: TRBV6-5; CDR3: CASSYASSGGGLEQYF; DNA: TGTGCCAGCAGTTACGCCAGCAGTGGGGGAGGGTTGGAGCAGTACTTC
J: TRBJ1-3; size: few; D: .; V: TRBV20-1; CDR3: CSASSLPGAGNTIYF; DNA: TGCAGTGCTAGTTCACTCCCGGGAGCTGGAAACACCATATATTTT
J: TRBJ2-3; size: .; D: .; V: TRBV11-2; CDR3: CASSLAGVGITDTQYF; DNA: TGTGCCAGCAGCTTAGCAGGGGTAGGGATCACAGATACGCAGTATTTT
J: TRBJ1-2; size: .; D: .; V: TRBV28; CDR3: CASSLQANYGYTF; DNA: TGTGCCAGCAGTCTACAGGCGAACTATGGCTACACCTTC
J: TRBJ1-2; size: .; D: TRBD1; V: TRBV28; CDR3: CASSLRGPPSYTF; DNA: TGTGCCAGCAGTTTAAGGGGGCCCCCGAGCTACACCTTC
J: TRBJ2-5; size: .; D: .; V: TRBV2; CDR3: CASSESKGGGETQYF; DNA: TGTGCCAGCAGTGAATCAAAAGGTGGGGGAGAGACCCAGTACTTC
J: TRBJ2-2; size: once; D: .; V: TRBV12-3/TRBV12-4; CDR3: CASSVQGNWELFF; DNA: TGTGCCAGCAGTGTACAGGGTAACTGGGAGCTGTTTTTT
J: TRBJ2-7; size: .; D: .; V: TRBV12-3/TRBV12-4; CDR3: CASSLSRYEQYF; DNA: TGTGCCAGCAGCCTCTCTAGGTACGAGCAGTACTTC
J: TRBJ1-4; size: .; D: .; V: TRBV9; CDR3: CASSPHEEKLFF; DNA: TGTGCCAGCAGCCCTCATGAAGAAAAACTGTTTTTT
J: TRBJ1-3; size: .; D: .; V: TRBV24-1; CDR3: CATSDLSGNTIYF; DNA: TGTGCCACCAGTGATTTGTCTGGAAACACCATATATTTT
J: TRBJ1-1; size: .; D: TRBD1; V: TRBV6-6; CDR3: CASRRGLSEAFF; DNA: TGTGCCAGCAGAAGGGGGCTGTCTGAAGCTTTCTTT
J: TRBJ2-7; size: .; D: TRBD2; V: TRBV7-2; CDR3: CASSVSGTTTYEQYF; DNA: TGTGCCAGCAGCGTCAGTGGGACTACCACCTACGAGCAGTACTTC
J: TRBJ2-7; size: .; D: .; V: TRBV28; CDR3: CASSAETYEQYF; DNA: TGTGCCAGCAGTGCGGAAACCTACGAGCAGTACTTC
J: TRBJ2-7; size: .; D: .; V: TRBV7-9; CDR3: CASSDRGAAIYEQYF; DNA: TGTGCCAGCAGCGATAGAGGGGCAGCAATCTACGAGCAGTACTTC
J: TRBJ2-7; size: .; D: .; V: TRBV28; CDR3: CASSLPTVSEQYF; DNA: TGTGCCAGCAGCCTCCCGACCGTAAGCGAGCAGTACTTC
J: TRBJ2-7; size: .; D: .; V: TRBV29-1; CDR3: CSGKQGYEQYF; DNA: TGCAGCGGGAAACAGGGTTACGAGCAGTACTTC
J: TRBJ1-4; size: .; D: .; V: TRBV7-6; CDR3: CASSPASGHWEKLFF; DNA: TGTGCCAGCAGCCCTGCCTCGGGACACTGGGAAAAACTGTTTTTT
J: TRBJ2-3; size: .; D: .; V: TRBV19; CDR3: CASSIDRWVHGTDTQYF; DNA: TGTGCCAGTAGTATAGATCGCTGGGTACACGGCACAGATACGCAGTATTTT
J: TRBJ1-6; size: .; D: .; V: TRBV27; CDR3: CASSLFSNPGYSPLHF; DNA: TGTGCCAGCAGTTTATTCTCGAATCCGGGGTATTCACCCCTCCACTTT